These 11 T cell receptor beta chains were sequenced from one sample in a study of CD8+CD57+ T cells in acquired aplastic anemia. Whoever was chosen for sequencing had shown CD8+CD57+ cell expansion by flow cytometry. TCR beta VDJ and CDR3 were profiled, and genomic DNA was the template. TCRdb recomputed calls from the reads with MiXCR, one row per CDR3 protein. The data show a few hundred thousand distinct CDR3 sequences, with under 55% seen just once and 15% to 20% held by the top ten. Sequenced input: sorted CD4+, CD8+, or CD8+CD57+ T cells (not recorded which) from PBMCs. These TCRs come from a human donor with aplastic anemia.

The chain uses TRBV19 and TRBJ2-1; 7 nucleotides agree with TRBD1. The CDR3 contains 15 residues. CDR1 and CDR2 from the germline V gene are LNHDA and SQIVND (reference sequence). V gave up 5 bases and J gave up 7 bases; unmatched junction bases: 11. CDR3 nucleotide sequence: TGTGCCAGTAGTTTGGACAGGAGGAGGCTAAATGAGCAGTTCTTC. Its translation is CASSLDRRRLNEQFF. The variable domain in full, with the rest retrieved from reference TRBV19 and TRBJ2-1, is DGGITQSPKYLFRKEGQNVTLSCEQNLNHDAMYWYRQDPGQGLRLIYYSQIVNDFQKGDIAEGYSVSREKKESFPLTVTSAQKNPTAFYLCASSLDRRRLNEQFFGPGTRLTVL.

This chain links TRBV5-8 with TRBJ1-2; the match to TRBD1 covers 8 bases. The CDR3 spans 15 residues. With 0 bases clipped from V and 4 bases from J, the junction kept 5 bases outside the gene matches. From germline, CDR1 is SGHTS and CDR2 YDEGEE. CDR3 sequence reads: CASSLESDRAYGYTF. In DNA, the CDR3 is TGTGCCAGCAGCTTGGAATCGGACAGGGCCTATGGCTACACCTTC.

The rearrangement joins TRBV7-8 to TRBJ2-5; D possibly matches TRBD1 or TRBD2 (5 bases each). There are 13 residues in the CDR3. V was cut by 4 bases and J by 6 bases, with 12 bases left in between. From germline, CDR1 is SGHVS and CDR2 FQNEAQ. The CDR3 spells CASSSDWGKTQYF. The CDR3 DNA reads TGTGCCAGCAGCTCGGACTGGGGGAAGACCCAGTACTTC.

This clonotype was found many times. The V call is TRBV15, the J call TRBJ2-3; D tentatively reads TRBD1 or TRBD2 (5 bases each). The CDR3 totals 15 residues. V lost 0 bases, J lost 0 bases, and 7 bases lay in between. From germline, CDR1 is LNHNV and CDR2 YYDKDF (reference sequence). The chain's CDR3 is CATSRDRDSTDTQYF. The CDR3 nucleotides are TGTGCCACCAGCAGAGATAGGGACAGCACAGATACGCAGTATTTT. Looking up the rest from reference TRBV15 and TRBJ2-3 gives the full variable domain: DAMVIQNPRYQVTQFGKPVTLSCSQTLNHNVMYWYQQKSSQAPKLLFHYYDKDFNNEADTPDNFQSRRPNTSFCFLDIRSPGLGDTAMYLCATSRDRDSTDTQYFGPGTRLTVL.

The genes are TRBV29-1 and TRBJ2-7; 7 bases are shared with TRBD2. J gave up 7 bases and V 7 bases, and 10 bases lay outside the gene matches. In germline, CDR1 is SQVTM, CDR2 ANQGSEA. The CDR3 is 12 amino acids. CDR3 nucleotides: TGCAGCGCGTCGACTAGCCGCGCGGAGCAGTACTTC. The encoded protein is CSASTSRAEQYF.

The chain has TRBV27 and TRBJ2-4; D not certain. The CDR3 spans 13 residues. V lost 6 bases to trimming and J lost 0 bases, with 6 bases between them. CDR1 is MNHEY, CDR2 SMNVEV, per germline (reference sequence). The chain's CDR3 is CASREVAKNIQYF. The CDR3 DNA is TGTGCCAGCAGGGAAGTAGCCAAAAACATTCAGTACTTC.

The chain combines TRBV28 with TRBJ1-2; perhaps TRBD1 as D (5 bases). This CDR3 region has 12 residues. V was cut by 8 bases and J by 7 bases, with 14 bases left in between. Germline V lookup: CDR1 MDHEN, CDR2 SYDVKM. CDR3 amino acids: CASLRDGGGYTF. CDR3 bases: TGTGCCAGCTTAAGGGATGGGGGTGGCTACACCTTC.

This clonotype has at least ten counts. The V gene is TRBV12-3 or TRBV12-4, the J gene TRBJ1-4; TRBD1 might be the D (5 bases). With 3 bases removed from V and 8 bases from J, the gap between germline ends came to 13 bases. This CDR3 is 14 amino acids long. CDR3: CASSLMGGGEKLFF. The CDR3 DNA sequence: TGTGCCAGCAGTTTGATGGGGGGTGGGGAAAAACTGTTTTTT.

The sample holds a few counts of this clonotype. CDR3 amino acids: CASTAIPGRNTGELFF. The CDR3 DNA sequence: TGTGCCAGTACTGCGATCCCTGGGCGGAACACCGGGGAGCTGTTTTTT. V is TRBV6-5 and J is TRBJ2-2; unclear D gene. Per the germline V gene, CDR1 is MNHEY and CDR2 is SVGAGI. The CDR3 consists of 16 residues. Trimming stripped 9 bases from V and 1 base from J, with 18 bases between.

As to this clonotype: Sequence at one end of the junction differs from germline and may be a read error. The chain couples TRBV7-9 to TRBJ1-4, with 8 bases aligning to TRBD1. The CDR3 has 15 residues. CDR1 and CDR2 from the germline V gene are SEHNR and FQNEAQ (reference sequence). This CDR3 is CASSYDRGRQERLFF. CDR3 nucleotide sequence: TGTGCCAGCAGCTACGACAGGGGAAGGCAGGAAAGACTGTTTTTT.

The gene calls are TRBV19 and TRBJ2-5, with D possibly matching TRBD1 (6 bases). The ends were cut back, 7 bases at V and 5 bases at J, with 23 bases in the middle. The CDR3 has 16 residues. Germline CDR1 and CDR2: LNHDA and SQIVND (reference sequence). DNA for the CDR3: TGTGCCAGTAACCCGGGTACAGGGCGCGTAGAGGAGACCCAGTACTTC. Its protein product is CASNPGTGRVEETQYF.